One and the same sample provided the 23 T cell receptor beta chains below, sequenced in a study of monozygotic twins with inflammatory bowel disease. From its re-call of the 5' RACE reads, TCRdb lists each CDR3 protein once, without DNA. The repertoire table contains about 300,000 distinct CDR3 sequences. Input material: blood. The receptors were sampled from a human donor with ulcerative colitis or Crohn's disease, or a healthy co-twin of an affected twin (not recorded which).

The genes are TRBV5-5 and TRBJ2-5; TCRdb's assignment of TRBD2 cannot be checked, as there is no DNA. Germline CDR1 reads SGHKS; CDR2 reads YYEKEE (reference sequence). CDR3 length equals 16 residues. The CDR3 protein is CASSQQLAYKGETQYF.

The gene calls are TRBV5-1 and TRBJ1-5; TCRdb designates TRBD1, a call that cannot be tested without DNA. Germline V gives CDR1 SGHRS, CDR2 YFSETQ. The CDR3 spans 15 residues. The CDR3 loop is CASSLSSGSNQPQHF.

The chain carries TRBV18 and TRBJ1-1. Per the germline V gene, CDR1 is KGHSH and CDR2 is LQKENI. The CDR3 extends over 15 amino acids. This chain's CDR3 is CASSPPALPNTEAFF.

This chain connects TRBV19 to TRBJ2-2; TCRdb proposes TRBD2, but this gene call is untestable without DNA. Germline CDR1 is LNHDA and CDR2 is SQIVND (reference sequence). The CDR3 covers 15 residues. The CDR3 here is CASSGLAVNTGELFF.

The chain recombines TRBV5-4 with TRBJ2-3; the D gene TCRdb calls, TRBD1, cannot be checked with no DNA. Germline values: CDR1 SGHNT, CDR2 YYREEE (reference sequence). This CDR3 contains 13 residues. CDR3 residues: CASSLAREDTQYF.

The chain links TRBV20-1 to TRBJ2-7; checking the TCRdb D call of TRBD2 is not possible without DNA. The CDR3 is made up of 14 amino acids. CDR1 is DFQATT, CDR2 SNEGSKA, per germline (reference sequence). Here the CDR3 reads CSARGTSGYYEQYF.

The genes are TRBV7-3 and TRBJ2-5; the TCRdb D gene call, TRBD1, has no DNA to confirm it. This CDR3 has 13 residues. CDR1 SGHTA and CDR2 FQGTGA come from the germline V gene. CDR3 sequence: CASSKNRDETQYF.

V and J are TRBV11-2 and TRBJ2-3; TCRdb proposes TRBD1, but this gene call is untestable without DNA. Per the germline V gene, CDR1 is SGHAT and CDR2 is FQNNGV. The CDR3 is made up of 16 amino acids. CDR3 region: CASSSHNRVSPDTQYF. Full variable domain (missing parts from reference TRBV11-2 and TRBJ2-3): EAGVAQSPRYKIIEKRQSVAFWCNPISGHATLYWYQQILGQGPKLLIQFQNNGVVDDSQLPKDRFSAERLKGVDSTLKIQPAKLEDSAVYLCASSSHNRVSPDTQYFGPGTRLTVL.

The V and J genes are TRBV4-2 and TRBJ2-1; TCRdb's D gene call, TRBD2, goes unchecked for lack of DNA. The CDR3 extends over 23 amino acids. Germline assignment: CDR1 LGHNA and CDR2 YNFKEQ. This CDR3 reads CASSPQASYWGSGRATRYNEQFF.

The V gene is TRBV6-2 or TRBV6-3, the J gene TRBJ2-7. The CDR3 runs to 14 residues. Per the germline V gene, CDR1 is MNHEY and CDR2 is SVGEGT. The CDR3 is CASSYSGDHYEQYF.

The gene calls are TRBV7-9 and TRBJ2-4; no DNA is available, so the TRBD2 call from TCRdb remains unchecked. CDR3 length: 16 residues. The V gene's germline CDR1 is SEHNR and CDR2 FQNEAQ (reference sequence). The chain's CDR3 is CASSSHSRTAKNIQYF. Using reference TRBV7-9 and TRBJ2-4 for the parts outside the CDR3, the full variable domain is DTGVSQNPRHKITKRGQNVTFRCDPISEHNRLYWYRQTLGQGPEFLTYFQNEAQLEKSRLLSDRFSAERPKGSFSTLEIQRTEQGDSAMYLCASSSHSRTAKNIQYFGAGTRLSVL.

The genes are TRBV6-5 and TRBJ2-5; TCRdb designates TRBD1, a call that cannot be tested without DNA. Germline V gene data show CDR1 as MNHEY and CDR2 as SVGAGI. The CDR3 consists of 16 residues. The CDR3 spells CASSSGGRDRKATQYF.

V is TRBV7-9 and J is TRBJ2-3; the D call of TRBD2 rests on TCRdb alone, since no DNA is present to check it. The CDR3 loop spans 17 amino acids. Germline V gene data show CDR1 as SEHNR and CDR2 as FQNEAQ (reference sequence). The CDR3 loop is CASSLGSTSGTSDTQYF.

V and J are TRBV7-8 and TRBJ2-7; TCRdb indicates TRBD1, and absent DNA this call remains unverified. The CDR3 covers 15 residues. Per germline, CDR1 SGHVS and CDR2 FQNEAQ. This chain's CDR3 is CASSLEDRGDYEQYF.

The genes are TRBV20-1 and TRBJ2-5; the D call from TCRdb, TRBD2, cannot be confirmed without DNA. Looked up from germline, CDR1 is DFQATT and CDR2 is SNEGSKA (reference sequence). CDR3 length: 14 residues. The CDR3 loop reads CSAQYRGGRETQYF.

The gene calls are TRBV7-2 and TRBJ1-2; TCRdb's D call, TRBD1, is unchecked because there is no DNA. The CDR3 is 15 amino acids. From germline, CDR1 is SGHTA and CDR2 FQGNSA. The CDR3 here is CASSSPRGGWYGYTF.

The rearrangement links TRBV20-1 to TRBJ2-7; the D call from TCRdb, TRBD1, cannot be confirmed without DNA. The CDR3 covers 14 residues. From germline, CDR1 is DFQATT and CDR2 SNEGSKA (reference sequence). The CDR3 protein is CSARDPDRAYEQYF.

The chain is built from TRBV6-2 or TRBV6-3 and TRBJ2-3; lacking DNA, the TRBD2 call made by TCRdb goes unchecked. Germline V gene sequence: CDR1 MNHEY, CDR2 SVGEGT. This CDR3 contains 14 residues. The CDR3 sequence: CASSFRRHTDTQYF.

The rearrangement uses TRBV20-1 and TRBJ2-1. There are 15 residues in the CDR3. CDR1 DFQATT and CDR2 SNEGSKA come from the germline V gene (reference sequence). The CDR3 is CSAKVAASSYNEQFF.

The chain uses TRBV29-1 and TRBJ2-2. CDR1 is SQVTM, CDR2 ANQGSEA, per germline. The CDR3 extends over 16 amino acids. The CDR3 loop is CSEEPVVGANTGELFF.

This chain links TRBV27 with TRBJ2-7; TCRdb indicates TRBD2, and absent DNA this call remains unverified. This CDR3 has 15 amino acids. Germline V lookup: CDR1 MNHEY, CDR2 SMNVEV (reference sequence). The chain's CDR3 is CASSTTLAGAMVQYF.

The chain carries TRBV7-9 and TRBJ1-4; TCRdb picks TRBD1, but there is no DNA to check that call. The germline gives CDR1 SEHNR, CDR2 FQNEAQ (reference sequence). This CDR3 has 14 amino acids. This CDR3 is CASSEVTRGEKLFF.

The chain employs TRBV11-2 and TRBJ1-2; the TCRdb D gene call, TRBD1, has no DNA to confirm it. The germline V gene encodes CDR1 SGHAT and CDR2 FQNNGV. The CDR3 consists of 13 residues. CDR3 region: CASTVTGAYGYTF.